The 16 T cell receptor beta chains below were found in one sample sequenced in a study of a mutant IDH1 vaccine in newly diagnosed glioma. The repertoire was sequenced with immunoSEQ multiplex PCR; TCRdb's copy has only in-frame clones and lacks some. The sample lists 39,000 or so clones, roughly 74% occurring once. The time point denotes: week 5, during vaccination. Vaccination used 300 ug of mutant IDH1 20-mer peptide per dose, with topical imiquimod. For these TCRs, the target antigens are not known. The sample consisted of PBMCs, taken from a glioma patient whose treatment included an IDH1 peptide vaccine. The receptors were sampled from a man between 35 and 55 years old with glioma.

The CDR3 DNA reads TGCGCCAGCAGTCCGGTTATGAACACTGAAGCTTTCTTT. Protein product: CASSPVMNTEAFF. This chain uses TRBV23-1 with TRBJ1-1; no definite D call. TRBV23-1 is an ORF, with its function uncertain. Trimming took off 4 bases at V and 0 bases at J, with 6 bases between the two ends. The CDR3 totals 13 residues.

This clone has only a few counts. The rearrangement joins TRBV6-5 to TRBJ1-2; D perhaps matches TRBD1 (5 bases). Trimming stripped 2 bases from V and 7 bases from J, with 11 bases between. Germline loops: CDR1 MNHEY, CDR2 SVGAGI. The CDR3 has 13 residues. CDR3 region: CASSYGADSGYTF. The CDR3 bases are TGTGCCAGCAGTTACGGGGCGGACTCTGGCTACACCTTC.

V usage is TRBV25-1 and J usage is TRBJ1-1; D not certain. The CDR3 sequence is 16 residues long. Germline loops: CDR1 MGHDK, CDR2 SYGVNS. Trimming took 7 bases from V and 1 from J, leaving 19 bases between them. CDR3 residues: CASKVSGNGRNTEAFF. The DNA for the CDR3 is TGTGCCAGCAAAGTATCCGGGAATGGGAGGAACACTGAAGCTTTCTTT. Using reference TRBV25-1 and TRBJ1-1 for the parts outside the CDR3, the full variable domain is EADIYQTPRYLVIGTGKKITLECSQTMGHDKMYWYQQDPGMELHLIHYSYGVNSTEKGDLSSESTVSRIRTEHFPLTLESARPSHTSQYLCASKVSGNGRNTEAFFGQGTRLTVV.

V gene TRBV6-5 combines with J gene TRBJ1-1; the match to TRBD1 covers 7 bases. J gave up 5 bases and V 2 bases, and 8 bases lay outside the gene matches. Germline CDR1 is MNHEY and CDR2 is SVGAGI. The CDR3 spans 15 residues. CDR3 amino acids: CASSYQGVKWTEAFF. The CDR3 DNA sequence: TGTGCCAGCAGTTACCAGGGGGTCAAGTGGACTGAAGCTTTCTTT.

This sequence joins TRBV10-3 and TRBJ1-2; 9 nucleotides align to TRBD1. Germline V lookup: CDR1 ENHRY, CDR2 SYGVKD. This CDR3 contains 13 residues. CDR3 in amino acids: CATKGDRVAGYTF. The CDR3, as DNA: TGTGCAACAAAGGGGGACAGGGTTGCTGGCTACACCTTC.

V gene TRBV2 combines with J gene TRBJ2-5; maybe TRBD2 (5 bases). Per the germline V gene, CDR1 is SNHLY and CDR2 is FYNNEI. The CDR3 totals 15 residues. V was shortened by 6 bases and J by 6 bases, with 20 bases between the two germline ends. This CDR3 is CASSPGPRGGKTQYF. The CDR3 nucleotides read TGTGCCAGCAGCCCCGGGCCTCGAGGAGGAAAGACCCAGTACTTC.

CDR3 in amino acids: CASSLAGSDGGGYTF. CDR3 coding DNA: TGTGCCAGCAGCTTAGCGGGCAGCGACGGAGGTGGCTACACCTTC. J is TRBJ1-2 and V is TRBV7-9; D gene ambiguous. Germline V gives CDR1 SEHNR, CDR2 FQNEAQ (reference sequence). The germline V and J ends were trimmed by 0 bases and 7 bases, with 15 bases remaining between them. There are 15 residues in the CDR3. Supplemented by reference TRBV7-9 and TRBJ1-2, the full variable domain reads DTGVSQNPRHKITKRGQNVTFRCDPISEHNRLYWYRQTLGQGPEFLTYFQNEAQLEKSRLLSDRFSAERPKGSFSTLEIQRTEQGDSAMYLCASSLAGSDGGGYTFGSGTRLTVV.

V usage is TRBV6-5 and J usage is TRBJ2-7; 8 nucleotides line up with TRBD1. The CDR3 consists of 14 residues. The V and J ends lost 6 bases and 7 bases, in that order; junction bases with no gene match: 11. CDR1 is MNHEY, CDR2 SVGAGI, per germline. CDR3 region: CASRSPGGVREQYF. DNA for the CDR3: TGTGCCAGCAGGAGCCCAGGGGGCGTGAGGGAGCAGTACTTC.

J is TRBJ2-2 and V is TRBV21-1; whether TRBD1, the table's D call, matches the DNA was not checked. TRBV21-1 is a pseudogene. The CDR3 loop spans 21 amino acids. This chain's CDR3 is CASSKLCLDQGRQGGTGELFF. The DNA for the CDR3 is TGTGCCAGCAGCAAGCTTTGCCTTGACCAAGGCCGACAGGGTGGCACCGGGGAGCTGTTTTTT.

This clone was detected only a few times. V and J are TRBV30 and TRBJ2-5; TRBD2 matches 10 bases. Germline lookup yields CDR1 GTSNPN and CDR2 SVGIG (reference sequence). The CDR3 length is 15 residues. Trimming took 1 base from V and 7 from J; bases not matched to a gene: 9. The CDR3 sequence is CAWSEGSGGAVTQYF. In nucleotides, the CDR3 is TGTGCCTGGAGTGAGGGAAGCGGGGGGGCCGTGACCCAGTACTTC.

The V gene is TRBV4-3, the J gene TRBJ2-5, with 11 bases matching TRBD2. V gave up 5 bases and J gave up 5 bases; unmatched junction bases: 13. Looked up from germline, CDR1 is LGHNA and CDR2 is YSLEER. CDR3 size: 17 residues. The CDR3 sequence: CASSSGTSGVSVETQYF. The CDR3 region has the DNA TGCGCCAGCAGCTCCGGGACTAGCGGAGTGTCTGTGGAGACCCAGTACTTC.

The chain is built from TRBV6-6 and TRBJ1-3; perhaps TRBD1 as D (5 bases). Trimming pared 7 bases from V and 2 bases from J, leaving 9 bases between. Germline V gene sequence: CDR1 MNHNY, CDR2 SVGAGI (reference sequence). The CDR3 runs to 13 residues. CDR3 sequence: CASTWGPGNTIYF. CDR3 nucleotides: TGTGCCAGCACCTGGGGCCCTGGAAACACCATATATTTT.

This sequence joins TRBV5-1 and TRBJ2-5, with D unresolved. There are 14 residues in the CDR3. The germline CDR1 and CDR2 sequences are SGHRS and YFSETQ. V lost 4 bases to trimming and J lost 1 base, with 11 bases between them. The CDR3 sequence: CASSHYSLQETQYF. The CDR3 DNA sequence: TGCGCCAGCAGCCATTATAGCCTCCAAGAGACCCAGTACTTC.

The V call is TRBV29-1, the J call TRBJ1-1; no reliable D call. CDR1 is SQVTM and CDR2 is ANQGSEA in the germline V gene. The CDR3 length is 11 residues. Trimming removed 4 bases at V and 1 base at J, with 4 bases between. This chain's CDR3 is CSVVENTEAFF. In DNA form, the CDR3 reads TGCAGCGTTGTAGAGAACACTGAAGCTTTCTTT. Complete variable domain (other parts from reference TRBV29-1 and TRBJ1-1): SAVISQKPSRDICQRGTSLTIQCQVDSQVTMMFWYRQQPGQSLTLIATANQGSEATYESGFVIDKFPISRPNLTFSTLTVSNMSPEDSSIYLCSVVENTEAFFGQGTRLTVV.

The sample holds a few counts of this clone. V and J are TRBV7-2 and TRBJ1-1; D unresolved. There are 15 residues in the CDR3. Trimming cost V 5 bases and J 1 base, with 14 bases left between them. Germline CDR1 and CDR2: SGHTA and FQGNSA. CDR3 region: CASSARGAPNTEAFF. CDR3 bases: TGTGCCAGCAGCGCTCGGGGTGCTCCGAACACTGAAGCTTTCTTT.

With regard to this clone: This sample also contains other DNA sequences that code for the same CDR3. The chain uses TRBV11-2 and TRBJ1-6; TRBD1 might be the D (6 bases). This CDR3 is 15 amino acids long. Germline V lookup: CDR1 SGHAT, CDR2 FQNNGV. The V and J ends lost 1 base and 7 bases respectively, with 11 bases between them. The CDR3 coding sequence is TGTGCCAGCAGCTTAGCAATCCAGGGGAATTCACCCCTCCACTTT. Translated, it gives CASSLAIQGNSPLHF.